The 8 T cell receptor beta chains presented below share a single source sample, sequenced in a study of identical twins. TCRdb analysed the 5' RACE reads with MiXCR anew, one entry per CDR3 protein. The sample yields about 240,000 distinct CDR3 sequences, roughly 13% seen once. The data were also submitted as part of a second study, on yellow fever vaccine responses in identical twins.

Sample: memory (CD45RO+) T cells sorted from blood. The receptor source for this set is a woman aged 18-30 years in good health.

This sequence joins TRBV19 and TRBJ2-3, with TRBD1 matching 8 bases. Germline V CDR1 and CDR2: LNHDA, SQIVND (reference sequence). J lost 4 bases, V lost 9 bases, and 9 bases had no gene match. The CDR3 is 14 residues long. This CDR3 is CASRTGQVADTQYF. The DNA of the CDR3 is TGTGCCAGCCGAACGGGACAGGTCGCAGATACGCAGTATTTT.

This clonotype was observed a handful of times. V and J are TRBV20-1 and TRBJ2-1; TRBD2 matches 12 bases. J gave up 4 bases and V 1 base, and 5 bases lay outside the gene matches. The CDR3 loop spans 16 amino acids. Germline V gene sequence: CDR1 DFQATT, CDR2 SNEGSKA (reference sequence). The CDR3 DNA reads TGCAGTGCTAGAGGTTGGCTAGCGGGAGGGTACAATGAGCAGTTCTTC. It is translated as CSARGWLAGGYNEQFF.

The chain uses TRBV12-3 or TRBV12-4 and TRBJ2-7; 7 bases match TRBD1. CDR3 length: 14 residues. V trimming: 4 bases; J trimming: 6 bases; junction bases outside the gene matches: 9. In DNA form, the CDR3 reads TGTGCCAGCAGTTGGGACAGCGAACCCTCCGAGCAGTACTTC. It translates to CASSWDSEPSEQYF.

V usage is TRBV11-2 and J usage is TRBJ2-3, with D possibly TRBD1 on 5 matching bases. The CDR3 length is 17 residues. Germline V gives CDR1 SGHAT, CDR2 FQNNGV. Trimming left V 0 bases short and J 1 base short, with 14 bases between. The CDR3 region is CASSLDVNRRRTDTQYF. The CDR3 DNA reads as TGTGCCAGCAGCTTAGACGTGAACAGGCGCCGCACAGATACGCAGTATTTT.

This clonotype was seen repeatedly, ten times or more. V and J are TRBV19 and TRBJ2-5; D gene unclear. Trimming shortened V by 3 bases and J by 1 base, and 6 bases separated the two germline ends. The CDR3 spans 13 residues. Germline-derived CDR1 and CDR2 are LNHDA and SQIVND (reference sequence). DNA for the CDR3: TGTGCCAGTAGTATCAACATCCAAGAGACCCAGTACTTC. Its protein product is CASSINIQETQYF.

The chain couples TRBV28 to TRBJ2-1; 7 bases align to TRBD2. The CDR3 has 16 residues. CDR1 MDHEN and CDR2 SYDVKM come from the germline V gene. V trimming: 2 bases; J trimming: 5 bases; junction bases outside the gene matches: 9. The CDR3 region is CASSLSRLAVNNEQFF. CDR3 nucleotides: TGTGCCAGCAGTTTAAGTCGTCTAGCGGTGAACAATGAGCAGTTCTTC.

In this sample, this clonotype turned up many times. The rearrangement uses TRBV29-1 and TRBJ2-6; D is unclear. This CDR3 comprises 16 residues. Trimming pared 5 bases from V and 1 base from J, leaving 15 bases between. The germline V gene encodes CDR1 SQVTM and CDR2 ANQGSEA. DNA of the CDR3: TGCAGCGTTCAAAAGGGTAGCAGGTCTGGGGCCAACGTCCTGACTTTC. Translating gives CSVQKGSRSGANVLTF.

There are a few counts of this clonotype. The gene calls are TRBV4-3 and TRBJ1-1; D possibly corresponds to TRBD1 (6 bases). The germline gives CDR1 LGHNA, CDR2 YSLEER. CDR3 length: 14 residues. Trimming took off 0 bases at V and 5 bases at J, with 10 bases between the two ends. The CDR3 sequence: CASSQDRGWTEAFF. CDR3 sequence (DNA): TGCGCCAGCAGCCAAGATAGGGGGTGGACTGAAGCTTTCTTT.